The present T cell receptor (beta chain) was sequenced within a study of blood T cell repertoires in COVID-19. Methods used by the authors: Estimation of nucleated cell counts was performed using reference gene primer amplification. TCRdb's copy holds only in-frame clones and misses some; the assay was immunoSEQ multiplex PCR. V and J calls plus clone size are reproduced from that table; the DNA served to infer D and trimming. The table has some 360,000 clones, almost 90% seen once. CDR3 length: 16 amino acids. From germline, CDR1 is LGHDT and CDR2 YNNKEL (reference sequence). V gave up 2 bases and J gave up 3 bases; unmatched junction bases: 9. The cohort comprised adults aged about 18 to 90 years residing in 20 to 30 US areas. Which cohort a participant joined came from the clinical history participants gave. Those designated as exposed participants met a COVID-19 case within 2 weeks before study entry.

The chain uses TRBV3-1 (or the pseudogene TRBV3-2) and TRBJ2-7, with TRBD2 identical over 8 bases. Sequencing was carried out using PBMCs or T cells enriched from blood (not recorded which). The TCR comes from a woman aged 25-40 years who had been exposed to COVID-19. This chain's CDR3 is CASSQWVSGAHYEQYF. CDR3 nucleotides: TGTGCCAGCAGCCAATGGGTTAGCGGGGCTCACTACGAGCAGTACTTC.